This record concerns one T cell receptor (beta chain) sequence. Its antigen is not identified. The CDR3 runs to 15 residues. Germline V gene lookup returns CDR1 SGHNT and CDR2 YYREEE (reference sequence). Trimming took off 0 bases at V and 3 bases at J, with 12 bases between the two ends. The sample originates from a study of cytomegalovirus exposure and HLA in healthy donors. Study-level points and caveats: Later analysis placed DRB1 highest and HLA-C lowest in TCR association rates, which differed by HLA locus.

The study ran its PCR with 60 Vbeta and 13 Jbeta primers. Original data processing: Later reanalysis found 75 million to 100 million unique TCR beta chains, 10 million to 12 million of them shared. The method was immunoSEQ multiplex PCR; TCRdb's version includes in-frame clones alone and lacks a portion of them. That table gives V, J and clone size, and the DNA gave D and trimming. The table lists fewer than 60,000 clones, around 77% of them singletons, with 2.5% to 4% in the top ten. Sequencing was carried out using PBMCs. The rearrangement uses TRBV5-4 and TRBJ1-1; tentatively, D is TRBD1 (6 bases). The TCR originated in a woman in her thirties or forties in good health and CMV-seropositive. The CDR3 DNA follows: TGTGCCAGCAGCTTGGTGCGGGGGCGATACACTGAAGCTTTCTTT. Translated: CASSLVRGRYTEAFF.